This TCR beta chain was captured by sequencing in a study of T cell responses to AZD1222 COVID-19 vaccine. This CDR3 is built from 12 residues. V was pared by 7 bases and J by 3 bases, with 9 bases between. Looked up from germline, CDR1 is ENHRY and CDR2 is SYGVKD. Pooled samples include second doses given at about 4 or 12 weeks. TCRdb's table, derived via immunoSEQ multiplex PCR, lists solely in-frame clones and lacks some. The table shows about 150,000 clones, with about 92% occurring only once. This clone was seen only a few times. Sequenced material: peripheral blood, taken 28 days after the second AZD1222 dose. The receptor was isolated from an adult who received the AZD1222 COVID-19 vaccine. The rearrangement uses TRBV10-3 and TRBJ1-1; D perhaps matches TRBD1 (5 bases). The CDR3, as DNA: TGTGCCATCAATGGAGGGGACACTGAAGCTTTCTTT. Amino acids: CAINGGDTEAFF.